This entry is about one T cell receptor beta chain. The data derive from a study of blood T cell repertoires in COVID-19. Study background: Samples representing acute and convalescent COVID-19 were sourced from the United States, Italy and Spain.

Per the original data handling: Amplified reference gene primers provided the basis for estimating nucleated cell counts. TCRdb's table, derived via immunoSEQ multiplex PCR, lists solely in-frame clones and lacks some. The V and J calls and the clone size are those of that table, but D and trimming were determined from the DNA. The sample holds under 150,000 clones, over 75% seen once. Participants came from fewer than 25 US areas, aged about 18 to 95 years. Researchers sorted participants into cohorts using their self-reported clinical history. Sequencing was performed on PBMCs or T cells enriched from blood (not recorded which). The origin of this receptor is a man aged 50 to 60 in a cohort exposed to, infected with or recovered from COVID-19 (not recorded which).

In DNA, the CDR3 is TGTGCCAGTAGGGTACAGGTTTCTAACACCGGGGAGCTGTTTTTT. Amino acid sequence: CASRVQVSNTGELFF. This rearrangement joins TRBV19 to TRBJ2-2; D may be TRBD1 (5 bases). Trimming cost V 6 bases and J 2 bases, with 13 bases left between them. Germline CDR1 reads LNHDA; CDR2 reads SQIVND (reference sequence). The CDR3 loop spans 15 amino acids.